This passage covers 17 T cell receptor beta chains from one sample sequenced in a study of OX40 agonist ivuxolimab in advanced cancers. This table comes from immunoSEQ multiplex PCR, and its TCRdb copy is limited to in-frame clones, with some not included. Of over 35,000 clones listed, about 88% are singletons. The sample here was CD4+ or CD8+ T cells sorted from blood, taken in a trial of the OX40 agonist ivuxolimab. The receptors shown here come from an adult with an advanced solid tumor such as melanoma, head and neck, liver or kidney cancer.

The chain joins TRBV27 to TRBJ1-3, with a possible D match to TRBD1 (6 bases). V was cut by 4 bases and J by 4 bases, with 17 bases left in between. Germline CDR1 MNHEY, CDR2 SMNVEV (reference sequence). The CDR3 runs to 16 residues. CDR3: CASSSYSGAPGNTIYF. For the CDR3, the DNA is TGTGCCAGCAGTTCCTACTCGGGGGCACCGGGAAACACCATATATTTT.

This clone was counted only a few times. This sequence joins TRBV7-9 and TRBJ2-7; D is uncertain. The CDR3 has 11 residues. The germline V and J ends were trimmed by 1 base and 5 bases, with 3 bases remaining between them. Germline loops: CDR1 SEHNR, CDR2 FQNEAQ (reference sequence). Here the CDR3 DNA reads TGTGCCAGCAGCTTAGGGGACGAGCAGTACTTC. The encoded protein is CASSLGDEQYF.

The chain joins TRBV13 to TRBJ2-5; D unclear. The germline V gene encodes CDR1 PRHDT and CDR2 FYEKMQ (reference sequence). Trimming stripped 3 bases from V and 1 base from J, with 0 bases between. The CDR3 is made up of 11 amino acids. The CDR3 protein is CASSFQETQYF. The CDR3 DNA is TGTGCCAGCAGCTTCCAAGAGACCCAGTACTTC.

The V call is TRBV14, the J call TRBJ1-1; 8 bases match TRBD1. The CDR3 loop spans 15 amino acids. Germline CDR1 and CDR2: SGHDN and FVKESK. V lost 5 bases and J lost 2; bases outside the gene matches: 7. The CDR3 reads CASSNRQGYNTEAFF. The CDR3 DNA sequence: TGTGCCAGCAGCAACCGACAGGGGTATAACACTGAAGCTTTCTTT. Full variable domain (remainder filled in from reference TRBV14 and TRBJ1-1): EAGVTQFPSHSVIEKGQTVTLRCDPISGHDNLYWYRRVMGKEIKFLLHFVKESKQDESGMPNNRFLAERTGGTYSTLKVQPAELEDSGVYFCASSNRQGYNTEAFFGQGTRLTVV.

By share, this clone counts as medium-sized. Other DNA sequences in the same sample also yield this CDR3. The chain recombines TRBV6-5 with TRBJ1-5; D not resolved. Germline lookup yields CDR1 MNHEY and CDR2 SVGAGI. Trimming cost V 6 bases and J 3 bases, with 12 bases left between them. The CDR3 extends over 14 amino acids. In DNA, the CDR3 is TGTGCCAGCAGCGTTTCGGAAAACAATCAGCCCCAGCATTTT. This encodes CASSVSENNQPQHF.

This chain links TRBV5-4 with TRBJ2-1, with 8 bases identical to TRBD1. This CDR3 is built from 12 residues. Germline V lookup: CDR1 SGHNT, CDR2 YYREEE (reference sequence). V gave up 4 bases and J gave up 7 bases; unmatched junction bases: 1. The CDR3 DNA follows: TGTGCCAGCAGCACAGGGGGGAATGAGCAGTTCTTC. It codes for CASSTGGNEQFF.

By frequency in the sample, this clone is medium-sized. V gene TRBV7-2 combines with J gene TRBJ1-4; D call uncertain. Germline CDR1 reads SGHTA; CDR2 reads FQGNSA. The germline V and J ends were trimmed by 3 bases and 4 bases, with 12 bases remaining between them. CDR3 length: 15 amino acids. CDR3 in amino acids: CASSLPFSFNEKLFF. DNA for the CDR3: TGTGCCAGCAGCTTGCCATTTTCTTTTAATGAAAAACTGTTTTTT.

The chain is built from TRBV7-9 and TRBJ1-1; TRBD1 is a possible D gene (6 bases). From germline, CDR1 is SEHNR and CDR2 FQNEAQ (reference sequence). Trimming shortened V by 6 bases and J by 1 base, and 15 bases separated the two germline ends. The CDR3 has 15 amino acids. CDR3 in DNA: TGTGCCAGCAGACACCCGACAGGCGCGAACACTGAAGCTTTCTTT. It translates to CASRHPTGANTEAFF.

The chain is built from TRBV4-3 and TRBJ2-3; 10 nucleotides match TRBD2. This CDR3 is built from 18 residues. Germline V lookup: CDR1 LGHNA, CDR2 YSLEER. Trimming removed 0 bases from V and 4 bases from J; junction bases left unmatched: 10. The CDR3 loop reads CASSQDLLAGPSADTQYF. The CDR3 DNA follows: TGCGCCAGCAGCCAAGATTTACTAGCGGGGCCCAGCGCAGATACGCAGTATTTT.

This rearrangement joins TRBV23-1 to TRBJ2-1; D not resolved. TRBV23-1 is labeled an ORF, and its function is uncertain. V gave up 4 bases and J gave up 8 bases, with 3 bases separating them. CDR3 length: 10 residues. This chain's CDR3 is CASSLDEQFF. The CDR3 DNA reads TGCGCCAGCAGTCTCGATGAGCAGTTCTTC.

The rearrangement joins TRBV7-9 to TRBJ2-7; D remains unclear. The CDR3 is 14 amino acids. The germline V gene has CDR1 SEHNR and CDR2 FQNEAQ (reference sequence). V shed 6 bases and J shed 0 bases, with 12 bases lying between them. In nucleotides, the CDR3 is TGTGCCAGCAGGTCGACACGTTCCTCCTACGAGCAGTACTTC. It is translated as CASRSTRSSYEQYF.

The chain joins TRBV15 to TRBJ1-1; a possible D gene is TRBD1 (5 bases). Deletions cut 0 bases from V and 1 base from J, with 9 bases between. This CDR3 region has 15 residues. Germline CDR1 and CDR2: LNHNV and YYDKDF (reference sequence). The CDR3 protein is CATSRDRGTNTEAFF. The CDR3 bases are TGTGCCACCAGCAGAGATCGAGGGACGAACACTGAAGCTTTCTTT.

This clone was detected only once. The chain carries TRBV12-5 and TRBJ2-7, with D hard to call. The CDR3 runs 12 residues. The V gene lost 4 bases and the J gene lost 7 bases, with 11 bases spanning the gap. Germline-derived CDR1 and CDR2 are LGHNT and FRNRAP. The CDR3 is CASGSAPREQYF. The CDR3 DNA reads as TGTGCTAGTGGTTCTGCCCCTCGAGAGCAGTACTTC.

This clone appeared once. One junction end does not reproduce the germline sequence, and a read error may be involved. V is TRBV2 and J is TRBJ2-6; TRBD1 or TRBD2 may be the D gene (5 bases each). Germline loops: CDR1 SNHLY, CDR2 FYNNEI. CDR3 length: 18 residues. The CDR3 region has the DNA TGTGCCAGCGACGCCGTTGGAGAGGGGCTCTCTGGGGCCAACGTCCCGACTTTC. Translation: CASDAVGEGLSGANVPTF.

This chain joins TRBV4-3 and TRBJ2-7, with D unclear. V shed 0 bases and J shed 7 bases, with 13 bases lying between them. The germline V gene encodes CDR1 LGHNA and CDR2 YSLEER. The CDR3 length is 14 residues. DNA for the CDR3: TGCGCCAGCAGCCAAGATACGGGTGCAAGGGAGCAGTACTTC. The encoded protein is CASSQDTGAREQYF.

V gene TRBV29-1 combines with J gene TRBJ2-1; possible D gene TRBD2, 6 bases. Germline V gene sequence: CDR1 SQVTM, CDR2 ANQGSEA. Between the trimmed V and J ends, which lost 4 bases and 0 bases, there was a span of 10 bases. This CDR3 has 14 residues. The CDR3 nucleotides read TGCAGCGTTGGACGGGGGAGCTCCTACAATGAGCAGTTCTTC. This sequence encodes CSVGRGSSYNEQFF.

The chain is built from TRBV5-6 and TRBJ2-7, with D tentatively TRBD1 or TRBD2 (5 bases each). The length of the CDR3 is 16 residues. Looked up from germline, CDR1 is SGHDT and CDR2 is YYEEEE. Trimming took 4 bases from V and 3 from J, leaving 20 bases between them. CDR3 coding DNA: TGTGCCAGCAGCCCACTCAGGGACCCGGACTTCTACGAGCAGTACTTC. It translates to CASSPLRDPDFYEQYF. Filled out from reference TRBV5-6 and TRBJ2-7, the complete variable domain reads DAGVTQSPTHLIKTRGQQVTLRCSPKSGHDTVSWYQQALGQGPQFIFQYYEEEERQRGNFPDRFSGHQFPNYSSELNVNALLLGDSALYLCASSPLRDPDFYEQYFGPGTRLTVT.